This T cell receptor beta chain was recorded in a study of identical twins. TCRdb re-called the 5' RACE reads through MiXCR, storing one row per CDR3 protein. Among under 900,000 distinct CDR3 sequences listed, around a sixth were seen once. The CDR3 runs to 16 residues. V dropped 2 bases and J dropped 0 bases, with 14 bases sitting between them. Germline values: CDR1 SGDLS, CDR2 YYNGEE. These data also formed part of another study, on T cells expressing NK-cell markers. This second report adds: Alpha-beta TCR T cells were the sole sorting target in several experiments, owing to an anti-gamma-delta TCR antibody. Of CD8+ T cells, about 1.0-8% belonged to dominant NKG2C+ clonotypes in 5 or 6 donors.

What was sequenced was PBMCs. This chain links TRBV9 with TRBJ1-1; a weak D match, TRBD1 (6 bases). This clonotype was sampled from a woman between 18 and 29 years old in good health. CDR3 coding DNA: TGTGCCAGCAGCGTGGACAGTACCCTAATGAACACTGAAGCTTTCTTT. Its translation is CASSVDSTLMNTEAFF.